This T cell receptor beta chain was obtained from a study of T cell responses to AZD1222 COVID-19 vaccine. Here immunoSEQ multiplex PCR was the method, and the copy in TCRdb shows in-frame clones only, minus some. The sample gives tens of thousands of clones, 83% of which show up once; about 6.3% is in the top ten. CDR1 and CDR2 from the germline V gene are GTSNPN and SVGIG (reference sequence). V lost 4 bases, J lost 6 bases, and 15 bases lay in between. CDR3 length equals 14 residues. Details on this clone: Its specificity is unknown.

The study, taken as a whole, reports: Repertoires in all cases were sampled only once the peak T cell response had passed.

Sequencing was performed on peripheral blood, taken 28 days after the second AZD1222 dose. This sequence was found in an adult who received the AZD1222 COVID-19 vaccine. The chain has TRBV30 and TRBJ2-2; D call uncertain. The CDR3 DNA is TGTGCCTGGAAGAGGCTCCTTATTTCCGGGGAGCTGTTTTTT. This codes for CAWKRLLISGELFF.